This T cell receptor (beta chain) is from a study of CD8 T cells in ankylosing spondylitis. Only a few counts were recorded for this clonotype. No antigen is known for it. Whole-study findings and limits: Significantly higher representation of disease-linked clones was reported for matched ankylosing spondylitis synovial fluid. Past studies reported some motif variants in reactive arthritis synovial fluid and blood. Ankylosing spondylitis blood appeared to be characterized by a TCR beta motif of several highly homologous variants.

The authors made TCR beta libraries by quantitative 5'-RACE with molecular barcodes. TCRdb reprocessed the 5' RACE reads via MiXCR and lists one record per CDR3 protein. The data hold fewer than 200,000 distinct CDR3 sequences, with around a tenth observed a single time. V lost 2 bases to trimming and J lost 3 bases; unmatched junction nucleotides: 6. The CDR3 covers 15 residues. Germline V gene data show CDR1 as SGHVS and CDR2 as FQNEAQ. The sequence derives from a female donor with ankylosing spondylitis or in good health (not recorded which). Source material: blood, either unsorted or a sorted T cell fraction (not recorded which). The chain joins TRBV7-8 to TRBJ2-5; 7 nucleotides agree with TRBD2. CDR3 bases: TGTGCCAGCAGCTTAAAGGGGAGGGAAAAAGAGACCCAGTACTTC. It codes for CASSLKGREKETQYF.